The TCR beta chain under discussion was sequenced for a study of response to subunit inactivated influenza vaccine. General observations from the study: Researchers suggested that each seasonal influenza vaccination recruits few new T cells.

Using its own MiXCR run on the RT-PCR reads, TCRdb lists one record per CDR3 protein. The table includes about 520,000 distinct CDR3 sequences, approximately 7.2% detected once. Worth noting for this clonotype: Antigen: not known.

V was shortened by 2 bases and J by 3 bases, with 17 bases between the two germline ends. The germline V gene has CDR1 MNHNS and CDR2 SASEGT. The CDR3 consists of 16 residues. The sequencing used PBMCs from blood, collected less than 25 months after vaccination. The J gene is TRBJ2-7, the V gene TRBV6-1; possibly TRBD2 for D (6 bases). The clonotype was recovered from a man aged 50 to 75 who received an inactivated influenza vaccine. This CDR3 reads CASSELVGLSIYEQYF. The CDR3 DNA sequence: TGTGCCAGCAGTGAACTGGTGGGACTTAGCATCTACGAGCAGTACTTC.